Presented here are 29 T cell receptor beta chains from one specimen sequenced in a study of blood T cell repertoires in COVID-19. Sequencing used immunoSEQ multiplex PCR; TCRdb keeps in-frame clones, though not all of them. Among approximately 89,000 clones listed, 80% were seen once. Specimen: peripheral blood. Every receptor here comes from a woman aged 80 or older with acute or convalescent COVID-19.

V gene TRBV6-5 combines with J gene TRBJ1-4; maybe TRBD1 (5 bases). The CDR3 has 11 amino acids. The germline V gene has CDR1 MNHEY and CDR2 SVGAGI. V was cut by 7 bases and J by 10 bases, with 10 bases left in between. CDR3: CASMGGRKLFF. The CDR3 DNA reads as TGTGCCAGCATGGGGGGGAGAAAACTGTTTTTT.

The CDR3 loop reads CASSQAGEGSGYTF. CDR3 bases: TGTGCCAGCAGCCAGGCTGGGGAGGGTAGTGGCTACACCTTC. The chain has TRBV3-1 (or the pseudogene TRBV3-2) and TRBJ1-2; D remains unclear. Germline lookup yields CDR1 LGHDT and CDR2 YNNKEL (reference sequence). This CDR3 contains 14 residues. Between the trimmed V and J ends, which lost 3 bases and 7 bases, there was a span of 15 bases.

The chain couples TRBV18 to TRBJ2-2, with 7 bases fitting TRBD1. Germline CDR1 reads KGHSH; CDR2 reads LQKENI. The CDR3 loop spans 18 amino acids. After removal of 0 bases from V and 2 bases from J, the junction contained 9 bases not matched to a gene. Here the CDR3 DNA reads TGTGCCAGCTCACCACCAGGGCATGGACAGGAAAACACCGGGGAGCTGTTTTTT. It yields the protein CASSPPGHGQENTGELFF. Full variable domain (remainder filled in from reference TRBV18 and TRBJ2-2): NAGVMQNPRHLVRRRGQEARLRCSPMKGHSHVYWYRQLPEEGLKFMVYLQKENIIDESGMPKERFSAEFPKEGPSILRIQQVVRGDSAAYFCASSPPGHGQENTGELFFGEGSRLTVL.

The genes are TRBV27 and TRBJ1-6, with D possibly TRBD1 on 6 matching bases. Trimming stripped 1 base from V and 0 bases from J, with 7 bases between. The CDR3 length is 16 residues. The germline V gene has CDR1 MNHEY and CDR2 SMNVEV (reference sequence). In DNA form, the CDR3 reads TGTGCCAGCAGTTTATGGGGGCGCTCCTATAATTCACCCCTCCACTTT. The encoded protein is CASSLWGRSYNSPLHF.

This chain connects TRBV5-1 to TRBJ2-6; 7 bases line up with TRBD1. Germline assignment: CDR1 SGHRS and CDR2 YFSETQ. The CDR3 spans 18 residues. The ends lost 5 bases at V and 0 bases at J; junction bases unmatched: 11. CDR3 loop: CASRSGTAENSGANVLTF. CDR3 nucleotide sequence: TGCGCCAGCAGATCCGGGACAGCAGAGAACTCTGGGGCCAACGTCCTGACTTTC. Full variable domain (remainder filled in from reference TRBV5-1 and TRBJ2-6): KAGVTQTPRYLIKTRGQQVTLSCSPISGHRSVSWYQQTPGQGLQFLFEYFSETQRNKGNFPGRFSGRQFSNSRSEMNVSTLELGDSALYLCASRSGTAENSGANVLTFGAGSRLTVL.

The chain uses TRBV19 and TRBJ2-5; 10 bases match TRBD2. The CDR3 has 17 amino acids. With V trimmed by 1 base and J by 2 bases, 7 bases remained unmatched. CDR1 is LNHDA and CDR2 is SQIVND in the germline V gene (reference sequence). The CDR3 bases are TGTGCCAGTAGTATAGCACGGGCTAGCGGGAGTCAAGAGACCCAGTACTTC. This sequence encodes CASSIARASGSQETQYF.

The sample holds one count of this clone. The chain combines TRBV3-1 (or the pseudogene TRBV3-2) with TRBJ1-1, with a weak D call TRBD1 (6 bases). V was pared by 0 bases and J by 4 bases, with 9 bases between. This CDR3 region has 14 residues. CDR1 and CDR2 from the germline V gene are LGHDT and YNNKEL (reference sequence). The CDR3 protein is CASSQEGGTTEAFF. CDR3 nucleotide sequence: TGTGCCAGCAGCCAAGAAGGGGGTACCACTGAAGCTTTCTTT.

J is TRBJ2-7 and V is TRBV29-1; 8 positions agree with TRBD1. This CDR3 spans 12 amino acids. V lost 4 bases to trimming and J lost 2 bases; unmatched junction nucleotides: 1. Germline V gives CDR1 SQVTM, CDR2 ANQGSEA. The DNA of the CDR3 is TGCAGCGTTGGCAGGGGGCCCTACGAGCAGTACTTC. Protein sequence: CSVGRGPYEQYF.

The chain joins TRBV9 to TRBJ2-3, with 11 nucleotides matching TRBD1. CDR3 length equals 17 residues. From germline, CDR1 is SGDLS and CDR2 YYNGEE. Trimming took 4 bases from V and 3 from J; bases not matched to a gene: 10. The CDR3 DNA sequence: TGTGCCAGCAGCTCCCAAAGGGGACAGGGGGTGACAGATACGCAGTATTTT. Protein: CASSSQRGQGVTDTQYF.

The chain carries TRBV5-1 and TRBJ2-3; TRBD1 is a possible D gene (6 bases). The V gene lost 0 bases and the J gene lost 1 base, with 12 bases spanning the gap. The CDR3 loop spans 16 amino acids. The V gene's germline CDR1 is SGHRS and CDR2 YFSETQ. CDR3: CASSLEQGAGTDTQYF. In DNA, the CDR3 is TGCGCCAGCAGCTTGGAACAGGGAGCTGGCACAGATACGCAGTATTTT.

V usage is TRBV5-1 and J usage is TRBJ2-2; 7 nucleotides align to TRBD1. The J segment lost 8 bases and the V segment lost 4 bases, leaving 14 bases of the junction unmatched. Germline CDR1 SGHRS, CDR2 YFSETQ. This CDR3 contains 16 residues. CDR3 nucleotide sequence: TGCGCCAGCAGCCTACGACCTGGACAGGCGGTGGGGGAGCTGTTTTTT. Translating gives CASSLRPGQAVGELFF. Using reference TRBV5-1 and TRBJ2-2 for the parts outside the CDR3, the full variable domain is KAGVTQTPRYLIKTRGQQVTLSCSPISGHRSVSWYQQTPGQGLQFLFEYFSETQRNKGNFPGRFSGRQFSNSRSEMNVSTLELGDSALYLCASSLRPGQAVGELFFGEGSRLTVL.

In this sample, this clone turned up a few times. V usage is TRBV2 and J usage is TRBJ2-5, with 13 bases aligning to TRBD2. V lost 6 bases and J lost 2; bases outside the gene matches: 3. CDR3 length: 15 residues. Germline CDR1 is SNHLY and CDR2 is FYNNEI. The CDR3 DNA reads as TGTGCCAGCAGGAAGACTAGCGGGGGGCAAGAGACCCAGTACTTC. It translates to CASRKTSGGQETQYF.

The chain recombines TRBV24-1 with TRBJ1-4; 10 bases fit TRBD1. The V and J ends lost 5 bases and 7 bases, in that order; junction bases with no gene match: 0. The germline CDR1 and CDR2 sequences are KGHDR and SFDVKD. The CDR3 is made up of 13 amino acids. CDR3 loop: CATSGDRGEKLFF. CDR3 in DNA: TGTGCCACCAGTGGGGACAGGGGTGAAAAACTGTTTTTT.

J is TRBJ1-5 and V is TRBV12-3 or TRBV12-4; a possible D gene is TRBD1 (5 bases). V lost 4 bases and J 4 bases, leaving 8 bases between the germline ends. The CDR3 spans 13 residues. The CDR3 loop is CASSWEGNQPQHF. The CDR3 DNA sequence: TGTGCCAGCAGTTGGGAGGGGAATCAGCCCCAGCATTTT.

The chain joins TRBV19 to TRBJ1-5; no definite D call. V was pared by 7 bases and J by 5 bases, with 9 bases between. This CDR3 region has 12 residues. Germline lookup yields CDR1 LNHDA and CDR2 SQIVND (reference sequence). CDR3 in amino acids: CASTDLDQPQHF. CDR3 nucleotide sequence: TGTGCCAGTACGGACTTAGATCAGCCCCAGCATTTT. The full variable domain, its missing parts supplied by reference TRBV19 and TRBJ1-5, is DGGITQSPKYLFRKEGQNVTLSCEQNLNHDAMYWYRQDPGQGLRLIYYSQIVNDFQKGDIAEGYSVSREKKESFPLTVTSAQKNPTAFYLCASTDLDQPQHFGDGTRLSIL.

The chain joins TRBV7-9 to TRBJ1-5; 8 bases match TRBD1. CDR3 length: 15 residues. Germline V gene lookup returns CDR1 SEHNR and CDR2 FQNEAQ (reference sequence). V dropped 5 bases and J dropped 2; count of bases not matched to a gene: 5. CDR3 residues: CASSPDRGGNQPQHF. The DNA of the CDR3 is TGTGCCAGCAGCCCAGACAGGGGTGGCAATCAGCCCCAGCATTTT.

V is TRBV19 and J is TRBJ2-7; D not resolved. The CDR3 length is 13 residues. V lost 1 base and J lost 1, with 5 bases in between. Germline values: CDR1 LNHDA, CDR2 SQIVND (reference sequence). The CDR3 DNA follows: TGTGCCAGTAGTATAGGCAGGTCCTACGAGCAGTACTTC. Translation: CASSIGRSYEQYF.

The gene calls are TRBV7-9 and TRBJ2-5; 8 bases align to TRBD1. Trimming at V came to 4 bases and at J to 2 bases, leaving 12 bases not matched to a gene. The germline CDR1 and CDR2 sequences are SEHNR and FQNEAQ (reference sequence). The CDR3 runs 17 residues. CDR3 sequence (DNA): TGTGCCAGCAGCTCTACCCTTGGACAGGGCTGGCAAGAGACCCAGTACTTC. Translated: CASSSTLGQGWQETQYF.

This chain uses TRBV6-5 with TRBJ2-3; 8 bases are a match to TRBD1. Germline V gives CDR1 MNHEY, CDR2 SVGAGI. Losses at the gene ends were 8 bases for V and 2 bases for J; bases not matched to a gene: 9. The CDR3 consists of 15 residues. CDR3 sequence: CASSSQGAYTDTQYF. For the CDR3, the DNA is TGTGCCAGCTCTTCCCAGGGGGCTTACACAGATACGCAGTATTTT.

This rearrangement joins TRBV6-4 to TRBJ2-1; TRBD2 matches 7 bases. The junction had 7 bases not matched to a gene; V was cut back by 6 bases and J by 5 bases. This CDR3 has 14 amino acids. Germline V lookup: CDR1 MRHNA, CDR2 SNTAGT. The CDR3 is CASRFRGGNNEQFF. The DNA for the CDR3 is TGTGCCAGCAGGTTTCGCGGGGGTAACAATGAGCAGTTCTTC.

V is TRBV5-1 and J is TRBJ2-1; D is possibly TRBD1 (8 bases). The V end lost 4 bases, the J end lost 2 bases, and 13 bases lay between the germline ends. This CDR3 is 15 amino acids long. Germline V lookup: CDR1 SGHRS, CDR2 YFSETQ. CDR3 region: CASSPQGGTYNEQFF. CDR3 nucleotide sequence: TGCGCCAGCAGCCCACAGGGGGGGACCTACAATGAGCAGTTCTTC. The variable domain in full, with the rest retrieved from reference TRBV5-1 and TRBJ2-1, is KAGVTQTPRYLIKTRGQQVTLSCSPISGHRSVSWYQQTPGQGLQFLFEYFSETQRNKGNFPGRFSGRQFSNSRSEMNVSTLELGDSALYLCASSPQGGTYNEQFFGPGTRLTVL.

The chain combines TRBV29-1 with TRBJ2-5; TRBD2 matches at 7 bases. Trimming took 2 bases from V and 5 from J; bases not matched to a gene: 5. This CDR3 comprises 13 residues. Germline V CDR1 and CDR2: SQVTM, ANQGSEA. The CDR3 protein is CSVETGGGETQYF. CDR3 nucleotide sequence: TGCAGCGTTGAAACGGGAGGAGGGGAGACCCAGTACTTC.

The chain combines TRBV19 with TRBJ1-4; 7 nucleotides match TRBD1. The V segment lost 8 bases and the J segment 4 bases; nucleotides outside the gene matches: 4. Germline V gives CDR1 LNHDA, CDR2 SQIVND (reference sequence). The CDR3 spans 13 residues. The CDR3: CASHRGRNEKLFF. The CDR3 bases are TGTGCCAGTCACAGGGGTCGTAATGAAAAACTGTTTTTT.

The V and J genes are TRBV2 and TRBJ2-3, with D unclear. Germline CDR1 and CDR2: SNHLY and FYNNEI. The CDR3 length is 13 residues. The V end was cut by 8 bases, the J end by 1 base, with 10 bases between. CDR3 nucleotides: TGTGCCAGCCCCCCCGCAGGCACAGATACGCAGTATTTT. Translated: CASPPAGTDTQYF.

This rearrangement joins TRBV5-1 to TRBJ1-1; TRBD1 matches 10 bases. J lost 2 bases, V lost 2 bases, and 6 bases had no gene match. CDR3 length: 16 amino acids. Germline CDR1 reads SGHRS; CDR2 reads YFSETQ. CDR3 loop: CASSFDRGRINTEAFF. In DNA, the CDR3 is TGCGCCAGCAGCTTTGACAGGGGGCGGATAAACACTGAAGCTTTCTTT.

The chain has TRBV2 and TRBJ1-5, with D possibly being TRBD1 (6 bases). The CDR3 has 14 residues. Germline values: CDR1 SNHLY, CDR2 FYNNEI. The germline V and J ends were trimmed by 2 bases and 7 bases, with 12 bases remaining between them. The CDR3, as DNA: TGTGCCAGCAGTGAACAGGGGATGGGCCAGCCCCAGCATTTT. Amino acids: CASSEQGMGQPQHF.

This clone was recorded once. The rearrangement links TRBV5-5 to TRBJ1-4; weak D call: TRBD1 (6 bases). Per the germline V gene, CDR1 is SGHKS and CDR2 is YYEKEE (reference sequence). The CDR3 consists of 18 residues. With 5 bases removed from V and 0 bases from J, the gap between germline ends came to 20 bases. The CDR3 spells CASRRTDPLGATNEKLFF. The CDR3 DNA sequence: TGTGCCAGCAGAAGGACAGACCCGCTTGGGGCAACTAATGAAAAACTGTTTTTT.

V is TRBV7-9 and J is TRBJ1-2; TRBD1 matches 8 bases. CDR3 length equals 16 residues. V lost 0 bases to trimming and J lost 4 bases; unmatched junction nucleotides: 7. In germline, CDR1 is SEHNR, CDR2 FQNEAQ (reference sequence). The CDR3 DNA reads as TGTGCCAGCAGCTTAGCGGGACAGGCGAAACTCTATGGCTACACCTTC. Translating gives CASSLAGQAKLYGYTF. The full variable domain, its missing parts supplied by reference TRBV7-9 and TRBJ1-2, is DTGVSQNPRHKITKRGQNVTFRCDPISEHNRLYWYRQTLGQGPEFLTYFQNEAQLEKSRLLSDRFSAERPKGSFSTLEIQRTEQGDSAMYLCASSLAGQAKLYGYTFGSGTRLTVV.

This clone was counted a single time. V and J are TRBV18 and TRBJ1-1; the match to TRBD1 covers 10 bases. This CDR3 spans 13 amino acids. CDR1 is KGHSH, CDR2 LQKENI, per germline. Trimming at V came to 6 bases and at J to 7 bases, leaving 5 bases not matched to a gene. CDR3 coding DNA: TGTGCCAGCTCGCCGACAGGGGGCGGTGAAGCTTTCTTT. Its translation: CASSPTGGGEAFF.